The 10 T cell receptor beta chains reported below all come from one sample, sequenced in a study of blood T cells in healthy people across ages. The second PCR ran roughly 6 to 11 cycles with a sample-barcoded 5' primer and J-beta primers. Each CDR3 protein is one row after TCRdb ran MiXCR on the 5' RACE reads. The table lists around 650,000 distinct CDR3 sequences, 32% of them singletons. Material: blood. The receptors were sampled from a woman over 75 in good health.

This clonotype was picked up one time. The chain recombines TRBV20-1 with TRBJ2-7; TRBD2 is a possible D gene (5 bases). CDR1 is DFQATT and CDR2 is SNEGSKA in the germline V gene (reference sequence). The CDR3 runs 15 residues. V gave up 6 bases and J gave up 0 bases, with 18 bases separating them. The CDR3 reads CSANRRVRASYEQYF. The CDR3 bases are TGCAGTGCCAATCGACGGGTGCGGGCCTCCTACGAGCAGTACTTC.

This clonotype was recorded only once. The chain carries TRBV5-6 and TRBJ2-1, with D possibly being TRBD1 (5 bases). Germline V CDR1 and CDR2: SGHDT, YYEEEE. V was shortened by 3 bases and J by 10 bases, with 17 bases between the two germline ends. CDR3 length: 14 residues. CDR3 amino acids: CASSWGAPELEQFF. DNA of the CDR3: TGTGCCAGCAGCTGGGGCGCTCCGGAATTAGAGCAGTTCTTC.

This clonotype was seen ten or more times. This chain connects TRBV7-9 to TRBJ2-3; 7 bases fit TRBD2. This CDR3 is 15 amino acids long. The J segment lost 4 bases and the V segment lost 2 bases, leaving 6 bases of the junction unmatched. Germline lookup yields CDR1 SEHNR and CDR2 FQNEAQ (reference sequence). CDR3 region: CASSLPGGGADTQYF. The CDR3 DNA sequence: TGTGCCAGCAGCTTACCGGGGGGAGGCGCAGATACGCAGTATTTT. Full variable domain (rest looked up from reference TRBV7-9 and TRBJ2-3): DTGVSQNPRHKITKRGQNVTFRCDPISEHNRLYWYRQTLGQGPEFLTYFQNEAQLEKSRLLSDRFSAERPKGSFSTLEIQRTEQGDSAMYLCASSLPGGGADTQYFGPGTRLTVL.

This clonotype was counted many times. The chain is built from TRBV4-1 and TRBJ1-2; D is perhaps TRBD1 (5 bases). V lost 0 bases and J 5 bases, leaving 13 bases between the germline ends. There are 15 residues in the CDR3. Germline V gene lookup returns CDR1 MGHRA and CDR2 YSYEKL. The CDR3 is CASSQDGDSWYGYTF. The CDR3 nucleotides are TGCGCCAGCAGCCAAGACGGTGACAGCTGGTATGGCTACACCTTC.

J is TRBJ2-5 and V is TRBV20-1; D is perhaps TRBD2 (6 bases). V was cut by 2 bases and J by 11 bases, with 15 bases left in between. This CDR3 has 12 amino acids. Germline CDR1 DFQATT, CDR2 SNEGSKA (reference sequence). The CDR3 sequence: CSARKVGSRQYF. CDR3 nucleotides: TGCAGTGCTAGAAAGGTCGGGAGTAGGCAGTACTTC.

This chain uses TRBV4-1 with TRBJ1-1; tentatively, D is TRBD1 (5 bases). V lost 0 bases and J 1 base, leaving 18 bases between the germline ends. Germline values: CDR1 MGHRA, CDR2 YSYEKL. The CDR3 has 18 amino acids. CDR3 nucleotides: TGCGCCAGCAGCCAAGATGTGCAGGGACTTGGGTCGAACACTGAAGCTTTCTTT. Encoded protein: CASSQDVQGLGSNTEAFF.

This chain joins TRBV5-1 and TRBJ2-3; TRBD1 matches 8 bases. J was trimmed by 5 bases and V by 2 bases; bases with no gene match: 4. The germline gives CDR1 SGHRS, CDR2 YFSETQ. This CDR3 has 14 amino acids. The CDR3 sequence is CASSFSGGEDTQYF. The CDR3 DNA follows: TGCGCCAGCAGCTTTTCAGGGGGCGAAGATACGCAGTATTTT.

Note on this clonotype: A much larger clone lies one base from this, so it may be a read error. The V call is TRBV18, the J call TRBJ1-2; 9 nucleotides agree with TRBD1. Germline CDR1 is KGHSH and CDR2 is LQKENI. This CDR3 is 16 amino acids long. The CDR3, as DNA: TGTGCCAGCTCATCGGACAGGGGCGCTGATAACTGTGGCTACACCTTC. This gives the protein CASSSDRGADNCGYTF.

This clonotype was recorded at least ten times. The chain employs TRBV27 and TRBJ2-7; no firm D call. Germline V gives CDR1 MNHEY, CDR2 SMNVEV (reference sequence). The CDR3 has 16 amino acids. V shed 3 bases and J shed 0 bases, with 15 bases lying between them. The CDR3 loop is CASSFGPADYSYEQYF. The CDR3 nucleotides read TGTGCCAGCAGTTTTGGCCCCGCGGATTACTCCTACGAGCAGTACTTC.

CDR3 in DNA: TGCAGTGCTAGGCCCTTCGGGAGCGGGATAAGTAATGAGCAGTTCTTC. Translated: CSARPFGSGISNEQFF. The V call is TRBV20-1, the J call TRBJ2-1, with TRBD2 matching 7 bases. This CDR3 spans 16 amino acids. J lost 7 bases, V lost 3 bases, and 15 bases had no gene match. From germline, CDR1 is DFQATT and CDR2 SNEGSKA (reference sequence).